This T cell receptor beta chain was identified during a study of blood T cell repertoires in COVID-19. Study in general: Sources were T cells, B-cell-depleted T cells, or PBMCs; the material itself was cDNA or gDNA.

This clone was detected once. This study enrolled people aged about 18 to 100 from around 26 US geographic areas. Participants reported their clinical history, and cohort assignment relied on those reports. Recovery among Cohort 3 donors was established by two negative PCRs, clearance, or symptom resolution. Generated by immunoSEQ multiplex PCR, the TCRdb table keeps only in-frame clones and is missing some. The table shows about 270,000 clones, with around nine tenths occurring only once. After removal of 4 bases from V and 4 bases from J, the junction contained 7 bases not matched to a gene. Per germline, CDR1 SGHRS and CDR2 YFSETQ. The CDR3 sequence is 16 residues long.

J is TRBJ2-3 and V is TRBV5-1; 12 bases match TRBD2. The clonotype comes from a woman aged 18-29 years who had recovered from COVID-19. Sample: PBMCs or T cells enriched from blood (not recorded which). CDR3 sequence: CASSTPGLAGADTQYF. The DNA of the CDR3 is TGCGCCAGCAGCACCCCGGGACTAGCGGGCGCAGATACGCAGTATTTT.